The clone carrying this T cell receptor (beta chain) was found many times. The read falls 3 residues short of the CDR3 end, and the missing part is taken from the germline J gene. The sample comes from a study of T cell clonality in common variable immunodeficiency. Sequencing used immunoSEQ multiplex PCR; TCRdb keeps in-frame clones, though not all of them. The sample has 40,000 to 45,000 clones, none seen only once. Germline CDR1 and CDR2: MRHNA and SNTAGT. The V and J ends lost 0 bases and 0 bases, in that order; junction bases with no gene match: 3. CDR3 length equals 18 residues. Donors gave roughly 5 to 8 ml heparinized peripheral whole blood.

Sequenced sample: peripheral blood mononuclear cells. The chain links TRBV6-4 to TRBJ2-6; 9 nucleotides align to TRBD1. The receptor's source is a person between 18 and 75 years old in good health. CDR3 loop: CASSDSGQGTSGANVLTF. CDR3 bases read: TGTGCCAGCAGTGACTCGGGACAGGGTACCTCTGGGGCCAACGTC.